The 15 T cell receptor beta chains reported below all come from one sample, sequenced in a study of identical twins. TCRdb reanalysed the 5' RACE reads using MiXCR and keeps one entry per CDR3 protein. This sample has 690,000 or so distinct CDR3 sequences, with around 8.3% found just once. The same sample was also used in a study of yellow fever vaccine responses in identical twins.

The sequencing input was PBMCs. These receptors were taken from a woman between 18 and 29 years old in good health.

Ten or more counts support this clonotype. The chain links TRBV5-1 to TRBJ2-2, with D maybe TRBD1 (6 bases). CDR3 length: 17 amino acids. V gave up 3 bases and J gave up 7 bases, with 22 bases separating them. Germline CDR1 SGHRS, CDR2 YFSETQ. CDR3 sequence reads: CASSWFGGSITGGELFF. The CDR3 DNA reads as TGCGCCAGCAGCTGGTTTGGGGGCAGCATTACCGGCGGGGAGCTGTTTTTT.

This clonotype was counted only a few times. The chain joins TRBV5-1 to TRBJ2-7; 7 nucleotides agree with TRBD2. V was clipped by 0 bases and J by 0 bases; unmatched bases: 3. CDR1 is SGHRS, CDR2 YFSETQ, per germline. This CDR3 contains 15 residues. CDR3 sequence reads: CASSLDGGSSYEQYF. Here the CDR3 DNA reads TGCGCCAGCAGCTTGGACGGCGGGAGCTCCTACGAGCAGTACTTC.

This clonotype was detected ten times or more. CDR3 residues: CASSFYPGQSYSPLHF. DNA of the CDR3: TGCGCCAGCAGCTTCTATCCGGGACAGAGTTATTCACCCCTCCACTTT. J is TRBJ1-6 and V is TRBV5-1, with 7 bases lining up with TRBD1. J lost 8 bases, V lost 2 bases, and 10 bases had no gene match. CDR1 is SGHRS, CDR2 YFSETQ, per germline. The CDR3 runs 16 residues.

This clonotype was seen repeatedly, ten times or more. The chain uses TRBV6-2 or TRBV6-3 and TRBJ1-6; D unresolved. The V end was cut by 6 bases, the J end by 10 bases, with 10 bases between. CDR3 length: 12 amino acids. Per the germline V gene, CDR1 is MNHEY and CDR2 is SVGEGT. Here the CDR3 reads CASSFGGSPLHF. The CDR3, as DNA: TGTGCCAGCAGCTTCGGCGGGTCACCCCTCCACTTT.

The CDR3 is CSARDYDQPQHF. The CDR3 coding sequence is TGCAGTGCTAGAGATTATGATCAGCCCCAGCATTTT. The chain uses TRBV20-1 and TRBJ1-5, with D uncertain. Trimming removed 0 bases from V and 5 bases from J, with 5 bases in between. CDR1 is DFQATT and CDR2 is SNEGSKA in the germline V gene (reference sequence). This CDR3 has 12 amino acids.

The J gene is TRBJ2-7, the V gene TRBV4-3, with 10 bases that match TRBD1. Germline trimming cut 0 bases from V and 6 bases from J; bases unmatched to any gene: 5. CDR1 and CDR2 from the germline V gene are LGHNA and YSLEER. The CDR3 has 15 residues. CDR3 amino acids: CASSQDPGQGSEQYF. In nucleotides, the CDR3 is TGCGCCAGCAGCCAAGACCCGGGACAGGGGTCCGAGCAGTACTTC.

The V and J genes are TRBV20-1 and TRBJ1-6; D not resolved. V was cut by 8 bases and J by 3 bases, with 14 bases left in between. Germline V CDR1 and CDR2: DFQATT, SNEGSKA (reference sequence). The CDR3 has 14 amino acids. CDR3 loop: CSSSELFYNSPLHF. In DNA form, the CDR3 reads TGCAGTTCTTCAGAGCTCTTCTATAATTCACCCCTCCACTTT.

This sequence joins TRBV30 and TRBJ2-7; D tentatively fits TRBD1 or TRBD2 (6 bases each). The CDR3 length is 14 residues. Germline V gene lookup returns CDR1 GTSNPN and CDR2 SVGIG (reference sequence). Trimming took off 3 bases at V and 6 bases at J, with 18 bases between the two ends. The DNA of the CDR3 is TGTGCCTGGAGACATCCGTACAGGGAGGCCGAGCAGTACTTC. Its protein is CAWRHPYREAEQYF.

This rearrangement joins TRBV25-1 to TRBJ2-7; 12 nucleotides match TRBD2. Germline V gene data show CDR1 as MGHDK and CDR2 as SYGVNS. Unmatched junction bases numbered 2, after V lost 5 bases and J lost 6 bases. CDR3 length: 13 residues. CDR3 region: CASSTSGRSEQYF. The CDR3, as DNA: TGTGCCAGCAGTACTAGCGGGAGGTCCGAGCAGTACTTC.

This clonotype occurred a few times. The chain has TRBV24-1 and TRBJ2-1; unclear D gene. V was pared by 3 bases and J by 13 bases, with 18 bases between. Germline CDR1 and CDR2: KGHDR and SFDVKD. This CDR3 spans 14 amino acids. The CDR3 nucleotides are TGTGCCACCAGTGATAGGGCTGCCCCATATCCCCAGTTCTTC. It translates to CATSDRAAPYPQFF.

The chain links TRBV7-6 to TRBJ2-7; 11 bases line up with TRBD2. The CDR3 totals 18 residues. The germline CDR1 and CDR2 sequences are SGHVS and FNYEAQ. Trimming took 2 bases from V and 4 from J; bases not matched to a gene: 13. CDR3 sequence: CASSLFPLAGGVDYEQYF. Here the CDR3 DNA reads TGTGCCAGCAGCTTATTTCCGCTAGCGGGAGGCGTAGATTACGAGCAGTACTTC.

This clonotype occurred a few times. Germline is not matched at one junction end, which may reflect a read error. The chain carries TRBV7-7 and TRBJ2-1; 9 positions agree with TRBD1. The germline V gene encodes CDR1 SSHAT and CDR2 FNYEAQ (reference sequence). This CDR3 comprises 14 residues. CDR3 bases: TGTGCTAGCAGCTGGGGACAGGGAACGGATGAGCAGTTCTTC. Protein product: CASSWGQGTDEQFF.

In its sample, this clonotype was seen a few times. This chain links TRBV24-1 with TRBJ2-5; D is possibly TRBD1 or TRBD2 (5 bases each). The CDR3 is 14 amino acids. The germline V and J ends were trimmed by 6 bases and 6 bases, with 16 bases remaining between them. The V gene's germline CDR1 is KGHDR and CDR2 SFDVKD. CDR3 in DNA: TGTGCCACCAGTCTGGGACCATTAGAACAGACCCAGTACTTC. This sequence encodes CATSLGPLEQTQYF.

The chain has TRBV20-1 and TRBJ2-1; D may be TRBD1 (6 bases). Between the trimmed V and J ends, which lost 0 bases and 2 bases, there was a span of 14 bases. CDR3 length: 16 amino acids. Germline assignment: CDR1 DFQATT and CDR2 SNEGSKA (reference sequence). Here the CDR3 reads CSARDRAGDTYNEQFF. CDR3 in DNA: TGCAGTGCTAGAGATCGGGCAGGGGACACCTACAATGAGCAGTTCTTC.

V gene TRBV4-1 combines with J gene TRBJ2-3, with TRBD1 matching over 8 bases. The CDR3 loop spans 14 amino acids. V dropped 5 bases and J dropped 4; count of bases not matched to a gene: 5. The germline CDR1 and CDR2 sequences are MGHRA and YSYEKL. The CDR3 coding sequence is TGCGCCAGCAGCTACCAGACAGGGGCAGATACGCAGTATTTT. Its translation is CASSYQTGADTQYF.